The 11 T cell receptor beta chains below were found in one sample sequenced in a study of CD8 T cells in ankylosing spondylitis. TCRdb reprocessed the 5' RACE reads with MiXCR, giving one entry per CDR3 protein. The data contain under 300,000 distinct CDR3 sequences, around 9.2% of them singletons. Sequencing was carried out using blood, either unsorted or a sorted T cell fraction (not recorded which). These receptors originate from a male donor with ankylosing spondylitis or in good health (not recorded which).

The sample holds one count of this clonotype. This sequence joins TRBV10-3 and TRBJ2-1; tentative D call: TRBD2 (5 bases). The germline V and J ends were trimmed by 4 bases and 7 bases, with 14 bases remaining between them. Looked up from germline, CDR1 is ENHRY and CDR2 is SYGVKD. CDR3 length: 14 amino acids. The DNA of the CDR3 is TGTGCCATCAGTGGTCAGACGGGGTTTAATGAGCAGTTCTTC. It translates to CAISGQTGFNEQFF.

The chain recombines TRBV7-2 with TRBJ1-1, with D uncertain. Per germline, CDR1 SGHTA and CDR2 FQGNSA. The V and J ends lost 5 bases and 0 bases respectively, with 13 bases between them. This CDR3 is built from 15 residues. DNA for the CDR3: TGTGCCAGCAGCCTTCGCAACTACATGAACACTGAAGCTTTCTTT. Translated, it gives CASSLRNYMNTEAFF.

The V gene is TRBV12-3 or TRBV12-4, the J gene TRBJ1-2; TRBD1 might be the D (5 bases). This CDR3 is built from 12 residues. V dropped 5 bases and J dropped 5 bases, with 9 bases sitting between them. The CDR3 sequence is CASSIDRYGYTF. The CDR3 DNA follows: TGTGCCAGCAGTATAGACAGATATGGCTACACCTTC.

This clonotype appeared a few times. The chain employs TRBV27 and TRBJ1-2, with 9 bases that match TRBD1. The V segment lost 3 bases and the J segment 6 bases; nucleotides outside the gene matches: 2. Germline V CDR1 and CDR2: MNHEY, SMNVEV (reference sequence). The CDR3 runs to 13 residues. The CDR3 sequence is CASSFTGGNGYTF. The DNA for the CDR3 is TGTGCCAGCAGTTTCACAGGGGGCAATGGCTACACCTTC.

This clonotype occurred many times. CDR3 DNA sequence: TGTGCCAGCAGCCGTAGTTCTAATGAAAAACTGTTTTTT. Residues: CASSRSSNEKLFF. The V gene is TRBV7-2, the J gene TRBJ1-4; no definite D call. Germline V gene data show CDR1 as SGHTA and CDR2 as FQGNSA. The CDR3 is made up of 13 amino acids. V shed 5 bases and J shed 3 bases, with 7 bases lying between them. The whole variable domain, filled in from reference TRBV7-2 and TRBJ1-4, reads GAGVSQSPSNKVTEKGKDVELRCDPISGHTALYWYRQSLGQGLEFLIYFQGNSAPDKSGLPSDRFSAERTGGSVSTLTIQRTQQEDSAVYLCASSRSSNEKLFFGSGTQLSVL.

The table lists this clonotype with many counts. The chain has TRBV14 and TRBJ2-4, with D perhaps matching TRBD2 (6 bases). This CDR3 spans 11 amino acids. Germline V gives CDR1 SGHDN, CDR2 FVKESK. The CDR3 is CAKIRGNIQYF. DNA of the CDR3: TGTGCTAAAATCCGGGGGAACATTCAGTACTTC.

There are a few counts of this clonotype. The J gene is TRBJ1-1, the V gene TRBV30; D ambiguous. The CDR3 loop spans 15 amino acids. V shed 2 bases and J shed 4 bases, with 17 bases lying between them. The germline V gene encodes CDR1 GTSNPN and CDR2 SVGIG (reference sequence). The CDR3 DNA reads as TGTGCCTGGAGTATAAGGGCAGGTCGGGGCACTGAAGCTTTCTTT. This sequence encodes CAWSIRAGRGTEAFF.

This clonotype was detected ten times or more. V and J are TRBV20-1 and TRBJ2-5; D gene uncertain. Germline V gives CDR1 DFQATT, CDR2 SNEGSKA (reference sequence). Trimming removed 2 bases from V and 3 bases from J, with 13 bases in between. There are 14 residues in the CDR3. The CDR3 DNA follows: TGCAGTGCTAGATTAGAAAATTGGGAAGAGACCCAGTACTTC. Its protein product is CSARLENWEETQYF.

Only a few counts were recorded for this clonotype. In nucleotides, the CDR3 is TGTGCCACCGGACTAGCGGGGGCGAACGAGCAGTACTTC. The encoded protein is CATGLAGANEQYF. The chain is built from TRBV10-3 and TRBJ2-7; 13 bases fit TRBD2. J lost 5 bases, V lost 10 bases, and 5 bases had no gene match. The CDR3 runs 13 residues. Germline V gene data show CDR1 as ENHRY and CDR2 as SYGVKD.

The rearrangement uses TRBV12-3 or TRBV12-4 and TRBJ1-4; D uncertain. This CDR3 is 13 amino acids long. Trimming shortened V by 0 bases and J by 14 bases, and 13 bases separated the two germline ends. This CDR3 is CASSLAGSAILFF. The CDR3 nucleotides read TGTGCCAGCAGTTTAGCTGGGTCGGCCATTCTGTTTTTT.

This clonotype was observed many times. The chain links TRBV27 to TRBJ2-1, with TRBD2 matching 12 bases. The CDR3 is 16 residues long. CDR1 is MNHEY and CDR2 is SMNVEV in the germline V gene (reference sequence). Losses at the gene ends were 5 bases for V and 9 bases for J; bases not matched to a gene: 11. The CDR3 sequence is CASSLPSSGGAGEQFF. CDR3 DNA sequence: TGTGCCAGCAGTCTCCCCTCTAGCGGGGGGGCAGGTGAGCAGTTCTTC.